This T cell receptor (beta chain) was recovered during a study of T cells in Graves' hyperthyroidism and ophthalmopathy. General study points: Blood also carried most thyroid clonotypes expanded above 0.001.

Orbital computed tomography, thyroid ultrasound, serum thyroxine and TRAb, and clinical symptoms together informed the diagnoses. Isolation of PBMCs was performed on roughly 9 ml fresh peripheral blood. Researchers amplified the TCR beta CDR3 regions from RNA transcripts. First-round RT-PCR targeting the TCR CDR3 was performed with the HTBI primer set. MiXCR, applied by TCRdb to the multiplex PCR reads, yields one record per CDR3 protein. Among roughly 560,000 distinct CDR3 sequences listed, approximately 14% were seen once. This CDR3 is built from 15 residues. V was clipped by 4 bases and J by 7 bases, with 17 bases between them. The germline CDR1 and CDR2 sequences are LNHDA and SQIVND (reference sequence). This clonotype was detected many times. Its target is unknown.

What was sequenced was blood. J is TRBJ1-5 and V is TRBV19; D not certain. The origin of this receptor is a woman aged 40 to 55 with Graves' ophthalmopathy. CDR3 in DNA: TGTGCCAGTAGTACCAGGTCCTTAATGGGACAGCCCCAGCATTTT. Protein: CASSTRSLMGQPQHF.